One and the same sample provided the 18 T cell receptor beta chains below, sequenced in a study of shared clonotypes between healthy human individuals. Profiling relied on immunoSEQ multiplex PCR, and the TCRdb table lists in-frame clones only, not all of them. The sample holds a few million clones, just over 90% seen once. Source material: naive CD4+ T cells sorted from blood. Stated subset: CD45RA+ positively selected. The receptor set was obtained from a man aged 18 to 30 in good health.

CDR3 residues: CASRLQGTNEKLFF. In nucleotides, the CDR3 is TGCGCCAGCAGGTTGCAGGGGACTAATGAAAAACTGTTTTTT. The V gene is TRBV5-1, the J gene TRBJ1-4, with D tentatively TRBD1 (6 bases). The V and J ends lost 5 bases and 2 bases respectively, with 10 bases between them. The CDR3 extends over 14 amino acids. Germline V lookup: CDR1 SGHRS, CDR2 YFSETQ.

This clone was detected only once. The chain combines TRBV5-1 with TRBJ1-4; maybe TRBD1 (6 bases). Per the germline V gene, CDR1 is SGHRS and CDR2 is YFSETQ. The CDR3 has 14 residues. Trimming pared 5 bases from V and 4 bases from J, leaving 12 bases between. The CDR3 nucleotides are TGCGCCAGCAGTCGGGACAACAATAATGAAAAACTGTTTTTT. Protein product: CASSRDNNNEKLFF.

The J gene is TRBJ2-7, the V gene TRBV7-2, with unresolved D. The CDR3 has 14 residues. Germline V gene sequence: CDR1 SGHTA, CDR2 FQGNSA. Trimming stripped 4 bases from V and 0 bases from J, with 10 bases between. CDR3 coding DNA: TGTGCCAGCAGCTACATACTAAGCTCCTACGAGCAGTACTTC. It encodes CASSYILSSYEQYF.

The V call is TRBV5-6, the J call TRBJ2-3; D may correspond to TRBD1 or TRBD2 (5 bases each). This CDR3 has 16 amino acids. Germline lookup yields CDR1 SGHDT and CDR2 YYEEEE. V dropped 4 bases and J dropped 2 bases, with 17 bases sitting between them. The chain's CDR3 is CASSRSLGGVTDTQYF. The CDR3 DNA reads TGTGCCAGCAGCCGGAGCCTTGGGGGAGTCACAGATACGCAGTATTTT.

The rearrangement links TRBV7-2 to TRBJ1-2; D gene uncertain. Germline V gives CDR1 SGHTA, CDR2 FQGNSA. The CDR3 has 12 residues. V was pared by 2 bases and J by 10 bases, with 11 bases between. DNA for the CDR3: TGTGCCAGCAGCTTATCATATCTGGACTACACCTTC. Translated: CASSLSYLDYTF.

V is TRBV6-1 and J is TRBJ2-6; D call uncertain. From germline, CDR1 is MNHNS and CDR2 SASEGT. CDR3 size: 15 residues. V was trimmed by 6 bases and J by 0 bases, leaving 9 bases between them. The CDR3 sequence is CASSPKSSGANVLTF. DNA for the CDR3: TGTGCCAGCAGCCCTAAATCCTCTGGGGCCAACGTCCTGACTTTC.

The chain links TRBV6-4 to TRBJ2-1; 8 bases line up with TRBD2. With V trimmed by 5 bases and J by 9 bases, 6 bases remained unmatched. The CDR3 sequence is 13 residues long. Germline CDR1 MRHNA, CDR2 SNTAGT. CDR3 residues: CASSSGLAGEQFF. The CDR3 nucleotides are TGTGCCAGCAGTTCCGGACTAGCCGGTGAGCAGTTCTTC.

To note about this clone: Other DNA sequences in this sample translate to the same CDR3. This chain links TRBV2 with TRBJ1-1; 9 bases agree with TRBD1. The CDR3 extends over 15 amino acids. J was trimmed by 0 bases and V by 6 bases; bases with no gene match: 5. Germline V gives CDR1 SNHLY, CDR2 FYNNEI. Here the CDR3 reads CASRGTGTLNTEAFF. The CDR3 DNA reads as TGTGCCAGCAGGGGGACAGGGACCCTGAACACTGAAGCTTTCTTT.

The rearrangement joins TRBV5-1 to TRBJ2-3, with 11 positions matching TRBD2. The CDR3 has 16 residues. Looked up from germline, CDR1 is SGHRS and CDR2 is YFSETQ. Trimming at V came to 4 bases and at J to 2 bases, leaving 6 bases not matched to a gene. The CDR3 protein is CASSRLAGGSTDTQYF. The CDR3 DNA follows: TGCGCCAGCAGCCGTTTAGCGGGAGGGTCCACAGATACGCAGTATTTT.

CDR3 sequence reads: CASSFPLGLAGTDTQYF. The CDR3 nucleotides read TGTGCCAGCAGCTTTCCTCTCGGACTAGCGGGCACAGATACGCAGTATTTT. The gene calls are TRBV5-5 and TRBJ2-3, with 10 positions matching TRBD2. The V gene end was trimmed by 2 bases and the J gene end by 1 base; junction bases not matched to a gene: 7. Germline CDR1 SGHKS, CDR2 YYEKEE (reference sequence). This CDR3 region has 17 residues.

Written as DNA, the CDR3 is TGTGCCAGCAGTTCGGCGGGAACCGACTACGAGCAGTACTTC. This gives the protein CASSSAGTDYEQYF. V and J are TRBV6-5 and TRBJ2-7; D perhaps matches TRBD2 (6 bases). The CDR3 has 14 residues. Germline CDR1 reads MNHEY; CDR2 reads SVGAGI. Trimming removed 4 bases from V and 3 bases from J, with 13 bases in between.

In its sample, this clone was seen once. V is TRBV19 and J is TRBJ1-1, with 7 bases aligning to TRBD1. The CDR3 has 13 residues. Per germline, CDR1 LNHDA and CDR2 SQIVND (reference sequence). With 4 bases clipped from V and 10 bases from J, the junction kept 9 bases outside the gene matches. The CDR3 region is CASSTDRVGIAFF. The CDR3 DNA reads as TGTGCCAGTAGTACCGACAGGGTGGGGATAGCTTTCTTT.

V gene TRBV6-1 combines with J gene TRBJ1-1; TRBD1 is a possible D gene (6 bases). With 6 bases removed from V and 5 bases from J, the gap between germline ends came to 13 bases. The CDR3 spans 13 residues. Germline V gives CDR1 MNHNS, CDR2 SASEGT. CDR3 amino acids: CASRQGPGTEAFF. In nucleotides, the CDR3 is TGTGCCAGCAGGCAGGGGCCGGGGACTGAAGCTTTCTTT.

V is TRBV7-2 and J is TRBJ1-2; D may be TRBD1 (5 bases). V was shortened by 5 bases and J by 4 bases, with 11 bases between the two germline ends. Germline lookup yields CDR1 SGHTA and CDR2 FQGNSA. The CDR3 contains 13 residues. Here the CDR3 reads CASSRGPIYGYTF. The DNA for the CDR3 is TGTGCCAGCAGCCGGGGCCCGATCTATGGCTACACCTTC. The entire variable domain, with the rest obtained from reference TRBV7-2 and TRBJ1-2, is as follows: GAGVSQSPSNKVTEKGKDVELRCDPISGHTALYWYRQSLGQGLEFLIYFQGNSAPDKSGLPSDRFSAERTGGSVSTLTIQRTQQEDSAVYLCASSRGPIYGYTFGSGTRLTVV.

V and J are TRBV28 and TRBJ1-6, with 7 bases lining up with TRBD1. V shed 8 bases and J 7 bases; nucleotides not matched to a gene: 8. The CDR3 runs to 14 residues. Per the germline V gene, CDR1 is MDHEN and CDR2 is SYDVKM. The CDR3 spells CASRSQGQNSPLHF. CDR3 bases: TGTGCCAGCCGTTCACAGGGGCAAAATTCACCCCTCCACTTT.

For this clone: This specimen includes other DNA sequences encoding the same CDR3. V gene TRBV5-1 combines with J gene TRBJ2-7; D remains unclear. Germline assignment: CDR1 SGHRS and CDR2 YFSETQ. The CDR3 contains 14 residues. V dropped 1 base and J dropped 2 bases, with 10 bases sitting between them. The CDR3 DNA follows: TGCGCCAGCAGCTTGTCGACCGGGCCCTACGAGCAGTACTTC. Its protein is CASSLSTGPYEQYF. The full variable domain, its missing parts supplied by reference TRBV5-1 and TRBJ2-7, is KAGVTQTPRYLIKTRGQQVTLSCSPISGHRSVSWYQQTPGQGLQFLFEYFSETQRNKGNFPGRFSGRQFSNSRSEMNVSTLELGDSALYLCASSLSTGPYEQYFGPGTRLTVT.

CDR3 region: CASSRYWGETQYF. In DNA, the CDR3 is TGCGCCAGCAGCCGGTATTGGGGGGAGACCCAGTACTTC. The chain joins TRBV4-3 to TRBJ2-5; D might be TRBD1 or TRBD2, each matching 5 bases. The ends were cut back, 4 bases at V and 5 bases at J, with 11 bases in the middle. There are 13 residues in the CDR3. The germline V gene has CDR1 LGHNA and CDR2 YSLEER.

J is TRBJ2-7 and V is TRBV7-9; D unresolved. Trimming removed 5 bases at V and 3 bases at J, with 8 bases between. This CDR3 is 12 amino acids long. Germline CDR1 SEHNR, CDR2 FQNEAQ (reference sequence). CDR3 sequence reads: CASSSQHYEQYF. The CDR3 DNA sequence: TGTGCCAGCAGCAGTCAACACTACGAGCAGTACTTC.